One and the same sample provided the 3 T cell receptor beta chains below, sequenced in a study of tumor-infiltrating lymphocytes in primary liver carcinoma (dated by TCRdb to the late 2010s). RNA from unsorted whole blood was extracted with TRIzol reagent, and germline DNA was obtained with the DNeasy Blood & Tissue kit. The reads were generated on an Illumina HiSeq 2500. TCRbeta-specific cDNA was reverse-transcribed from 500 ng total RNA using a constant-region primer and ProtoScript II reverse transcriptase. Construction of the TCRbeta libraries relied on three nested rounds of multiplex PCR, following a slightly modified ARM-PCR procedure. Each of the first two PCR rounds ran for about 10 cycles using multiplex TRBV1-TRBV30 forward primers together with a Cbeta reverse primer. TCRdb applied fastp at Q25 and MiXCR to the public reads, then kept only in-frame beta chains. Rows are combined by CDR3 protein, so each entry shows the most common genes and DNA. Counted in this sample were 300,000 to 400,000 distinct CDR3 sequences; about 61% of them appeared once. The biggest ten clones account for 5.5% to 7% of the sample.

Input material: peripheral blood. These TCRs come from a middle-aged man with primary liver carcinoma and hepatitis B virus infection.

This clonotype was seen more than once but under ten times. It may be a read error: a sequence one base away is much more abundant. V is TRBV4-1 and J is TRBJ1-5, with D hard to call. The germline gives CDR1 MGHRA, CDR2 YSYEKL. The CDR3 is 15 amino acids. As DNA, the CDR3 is TGCGCCAGCAACCAAGTCGAGAGACTCAATCAGCCCCAGCATTTT. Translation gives CASNQVERLNQPQHF.

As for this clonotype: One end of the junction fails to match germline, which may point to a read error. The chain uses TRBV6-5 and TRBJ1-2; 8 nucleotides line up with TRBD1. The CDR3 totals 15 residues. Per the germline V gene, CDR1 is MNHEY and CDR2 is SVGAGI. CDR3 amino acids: CASSYSTGGVYGHAF. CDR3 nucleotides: TGTGCCAGCAGTTACTCAACAGGGGGTGTCTATGGCCACGCCTTC.

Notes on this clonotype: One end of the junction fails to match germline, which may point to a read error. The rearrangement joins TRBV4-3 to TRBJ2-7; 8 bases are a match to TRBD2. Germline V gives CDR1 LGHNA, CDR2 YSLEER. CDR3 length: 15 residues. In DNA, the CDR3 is TGCGTCAGCAGCCAAGAGCGGGGGCCTGCCTACGAGCAGTACTTC. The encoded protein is CVSSQERGPAYEQYF.